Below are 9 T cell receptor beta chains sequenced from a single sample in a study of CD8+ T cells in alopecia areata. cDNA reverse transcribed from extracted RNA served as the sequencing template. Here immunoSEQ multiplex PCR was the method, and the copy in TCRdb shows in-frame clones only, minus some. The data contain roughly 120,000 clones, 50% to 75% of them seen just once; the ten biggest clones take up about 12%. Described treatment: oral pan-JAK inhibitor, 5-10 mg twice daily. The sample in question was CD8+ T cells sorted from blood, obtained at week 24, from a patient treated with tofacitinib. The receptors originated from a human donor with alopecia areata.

CDR3 nucleotide sequence: TGTGCCAGCAGCTTGGCCGGCAGGGCCTCGACCACCGGGGAGCTGTTTTTT. It translates to CASSLAGRASTTGELFF. V and J are TRBV5-4 and TRBJ2-2, with a tentative D call TRBD1 (5 bases). CDR1 SGHNT and CDR2 YYREEE come from the germline V gene (reference sequence). V dropped 0 bases and J dropped 4 bases, with 16 bases sitting between them. The CDR3 has 17 residues.

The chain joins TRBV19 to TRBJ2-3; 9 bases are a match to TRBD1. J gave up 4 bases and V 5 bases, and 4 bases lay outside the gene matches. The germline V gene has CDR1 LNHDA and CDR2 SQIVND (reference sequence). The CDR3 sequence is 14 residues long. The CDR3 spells CASSPTGGADTQYF. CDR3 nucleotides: TGTGCCAGTAGTCCCACAGGGGGCGCAGATACGCAGTATTTT. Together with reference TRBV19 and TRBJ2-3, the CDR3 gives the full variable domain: DGGITQSPKYLFRKEGQNVTLSCEQNLNHDAMYWYRQDPGQGLRLIYYSQIVNDFQKGDIAEGYSVSREKKESFPLTVTSAQKNPTAFYLCASSPTGGADTQYFGPGTRLTVL.

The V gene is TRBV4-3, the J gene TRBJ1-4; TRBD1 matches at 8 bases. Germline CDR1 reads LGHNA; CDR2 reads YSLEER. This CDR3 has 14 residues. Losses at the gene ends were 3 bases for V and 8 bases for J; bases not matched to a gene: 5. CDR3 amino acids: CASSQDRAGEKLFF. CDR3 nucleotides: TGCGCCAGCAGCCAGGACAGGGCAGGGGAAAAACTGTTTTTT.

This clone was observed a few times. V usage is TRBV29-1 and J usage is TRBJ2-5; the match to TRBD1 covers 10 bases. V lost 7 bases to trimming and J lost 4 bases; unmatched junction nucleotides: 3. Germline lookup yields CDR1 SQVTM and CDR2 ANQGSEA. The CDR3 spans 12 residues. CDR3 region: CSARDRGETQYF. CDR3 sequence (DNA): TGCAGCGCCAGGGACAGGGGAGAGACCCAGTACTTC. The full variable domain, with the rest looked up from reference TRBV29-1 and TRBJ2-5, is SAVISQKPSRDICQRGTSLTIQCQVDSQVTMMFWYRQQPGQSLTLIATANQGSEATYESGFVIDKFPISRPNLTFSTLTVSNMSPEDSSIYLCSARDRGETQYFGPGTRLLVL.

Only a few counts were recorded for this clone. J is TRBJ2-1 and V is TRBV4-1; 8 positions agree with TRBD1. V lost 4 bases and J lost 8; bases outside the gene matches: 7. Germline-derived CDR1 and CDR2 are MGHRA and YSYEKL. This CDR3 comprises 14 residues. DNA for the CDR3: TGCGCCAGCAGCCTTTTGACAGGGGACGATGAGCAGTTCTTC. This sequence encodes CASSLLTGDDEQFF.

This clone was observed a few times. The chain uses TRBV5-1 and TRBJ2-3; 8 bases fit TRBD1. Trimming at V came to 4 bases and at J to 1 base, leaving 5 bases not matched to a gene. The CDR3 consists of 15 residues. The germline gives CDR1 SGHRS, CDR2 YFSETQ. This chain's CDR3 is CASSQGQGGTDTQYF. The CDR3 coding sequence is TGCGCCAGCAGCCAAGGACAGGGAGGCACAGATACGCAGTATTTT.

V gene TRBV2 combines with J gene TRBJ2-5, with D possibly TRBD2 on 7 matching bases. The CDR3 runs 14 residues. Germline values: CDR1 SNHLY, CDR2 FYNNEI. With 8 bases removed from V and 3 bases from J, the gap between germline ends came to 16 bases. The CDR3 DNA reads TGTGCCAGCCCCCCAGGCGGGGGCGAAGAGACCCAGTACTTC. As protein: CASPPGGGEETQYF.

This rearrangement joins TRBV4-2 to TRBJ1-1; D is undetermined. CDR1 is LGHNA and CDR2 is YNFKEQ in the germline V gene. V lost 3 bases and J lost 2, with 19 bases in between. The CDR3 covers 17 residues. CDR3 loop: CASSHHPADGLNTEAFF. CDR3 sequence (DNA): TGTGCCAGCAGCCACCACCCGGCGGACGGATTAAACACTGAAGCTTTCTTT.

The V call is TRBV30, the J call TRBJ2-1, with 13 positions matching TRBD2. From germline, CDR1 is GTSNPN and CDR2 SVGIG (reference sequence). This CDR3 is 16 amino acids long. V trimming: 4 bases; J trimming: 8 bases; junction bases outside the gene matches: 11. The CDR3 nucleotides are TGTGCCTGGACTCGGACTAGCGGGGGTCTCGGGGATGAGCAGTTCTTC. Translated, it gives CAWTRTSGGLGDEQFF. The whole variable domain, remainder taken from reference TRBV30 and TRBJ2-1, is SQTIHQWPATLVQPVGSPLSLECTVEGTSNPNLYWYRQAAGRGLQLLFYSVGIGQISSEVPQNLSASRPQDRQFILSSKKLLLSDSGFYLCAWTRTSGGLGDEQFFGPGTRLTVL.